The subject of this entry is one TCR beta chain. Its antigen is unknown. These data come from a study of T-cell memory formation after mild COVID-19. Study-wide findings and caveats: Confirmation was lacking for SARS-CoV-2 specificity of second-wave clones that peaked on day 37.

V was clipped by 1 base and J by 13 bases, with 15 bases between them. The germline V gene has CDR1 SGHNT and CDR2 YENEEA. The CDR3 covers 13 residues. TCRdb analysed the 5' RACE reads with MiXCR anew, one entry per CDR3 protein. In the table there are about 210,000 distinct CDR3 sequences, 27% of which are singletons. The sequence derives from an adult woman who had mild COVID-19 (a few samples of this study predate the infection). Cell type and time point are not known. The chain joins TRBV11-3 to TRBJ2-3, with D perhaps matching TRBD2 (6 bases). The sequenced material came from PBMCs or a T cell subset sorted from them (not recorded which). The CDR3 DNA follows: TGTGCCAGCAGCTTAGGAGGGCTAGCGCCCGAGTATTTT. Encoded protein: CASSLGGLAPEYF.